The source of this T cell receptor beta chain is a study of blood T cell repertoires in COVID-19. In the study overall: Some COVID-19 samples were acute and others convalescent; all came from the United States, Italy and Spain. Nucleic acid was either cDNA or gDNA, and it came from T cells, B-cell-depleted T cells, or PBMCs.

CDR1 and CDR2 from the germline V gene are LGHDT and YNNKEL (reference sequence). The CDR3 consists of 17 residues. V was trimmed by 0 bases and J by 0 bases, leaving 13 bases between them. As processed by the authors: By means of reference gene primer amplification, nucleated cell counts were estimated. TCRdb's table, derived via immunoSEQ multiplex PCR, lists solely in-frame clones and lacks some. The V and J calls and clone size come from that table; D and trimming were worked out from the DNA. Counted here are about 200,000 clones, 89% occurring once; the ten biggest clones make up around 6.6%. The sequence came from a man aged 35-49 years with acute or convalescent COVID-19. The sequenced sample was peripheral blood. The gene calls are TRBV3-1 (or the pseudogene TRBV3-2) and TRBJ2-3; D possibly corresponds to TRBD2 (5 bases). CDR3 residues: CASSQDERGLSTDTQYF. As DNA, the CDR3 is TGTGCCAGCAGCCAAGATGAAAGAGGGCTTAGCACAGATACGCAGTATTTT.